Listed below are T cell receptor beta chains from one sample, sequenced in a study of blood T cell repertoires in COVID-19. The protocol was immunoSEQ multiplex PCR, while the TCRdb copy is restricted to in-frame clones and leaves out a portion. The sample has fewer than 300,000 clones; under 90% are singletons. Sequenced: peripheral blood. These receptors were taken from a human donor in a cohort sampled during active COVID-19. The CDR3 runs from the conserved cysteine through the conserved F or W. A D gene is named only where the DNA matches it firmly. The size field is filled for only some rows; it gives once, few, many or a size class.

j_call,v_call,d_call,clone_size,cdr3_nt,cdr3_aa
TRBJ2-7,TRBV3-1/TRBV3-2,.,.,TGTGCCAGCAGCCTCCGGGGATCCCGCACTGTTTACGAGCAGTACTTC,CASSLRGSRTVYEQYF
TRBJ2-3,TRBV18,.,.,TGTGCCAGCTCACCTTTGGACAGAACAGATACGCAGTATTTT,CASSPLDRTDTQYF
TRBJ1-2,TRBV27,.,.,TGTGCCAGCAGTGCGAGGAACCTTAACTATGGCTACACCTTC,CASSARNLNYGYTF
TRBJ1-2,TRBV19,.,.,TGTGCCAGTACAGGGCGTTACTATGGCTACACCTTC,CASTGRYYGYTF
TRBJ2-1,TRBV2,TRBD2,once,TGTGCCAGCAGTGAAAGCGGGAGCGCCTACAATGAGCAGTTCTTC,CASSESGSAYNEQFF
TRBJ2-3,TRBV3-1/TRBV3-2,.,.,TGTGCCAGCAGCCACTTCGAACCGGGGGAAACAGATACGCAGTATTTT,CASSHFEPGETDTQYF
TRBJ2-1,TRBV7-6,TRBD2,.,TGTGCCAGCAGCTTAGATCTAGCGGGAGTGGGATCCTACAATGAGCAGTTCTTC,CASSLDLAGVGSYNEQFF
TRBJ1-4,TRBV15,.,.,TGTGCCACCAGCAGAGATCGACAGCCGAGACTGTTTTTT,CATSRDRQPRLFF
TRBJ1-1,TRBV28,TRBD1,.,TGTGCCAGCAGTTCACCCGTTTTCGGGACAGGGACAATGAACACTGAAGCTTTCTTT,CASSSPVFGTGTMNTEAFF
TRBJ1-1,TRBV18,.,.,TGTGCCAGCTCACCGGGCTCGGGGACTGAAGCTTTCTTT,CASSPGSGTEAFF
TRBJ1-6,TRBV3-1/TRBV3-2,TRBD1,.,TGTGCCAGCAGCCAACGAGACAGGGGTTCACCCCTCCACTTT,CASSQRDRGSPLHF
TRBJ2-7,TRBV9,.,.,TGTGCCAGCAGCGTAGTTGAGGGCCACGAGCAGTACTTC,CASSVVEGHEQYF
TRBJ1-3,TRBV28,TRBD1,.,TGTGCCAGCAGTCCGAATCCCGGGACAGGGTGGGACACCATATATTTT,CASSPNPGTGWDTIYF
TRBJ1-2,TRBV6-5,TRBD1,.,TGTGCCAGCAGTTCAGGGGGCGCAGGCGATGGCTACACCTTC,CASSSGGAGDGYTF
TRBJ1-2,TRBV6-5,TRBD1,.,TGTGCCAGCAGAACCGGGACAGTCTATGGCTACACCTTC,CASRTGTVYGYTF
TRBJ1-2,TRBV27,.,.,TGTGCCAGCAGTTTAGGACAGATTGGGAGCTACACCTTC,CASSLGQIGSYTF
TRBJ2-1,TRBV7-9,.,.,TGTGCCAGCAGCTTAGTGGGAGACTCCTTCGGGCAGTTCTTC,CASSLVGDSFGQFF
TRBJ1-1,TRBV3-1/TRBV3-2,.,.,TGTGCCAGCAGCCAAGTTGGCTGTGGGACAGAAGCTTTCTTT,CASSQVGCGTEAFF
TRBJ1-1,TRBV19,.,.,TGTGCCATTAAGACAGGAACTGAAGCTTTCTTT,CAIKTGTEAFF
TRBJ2-1,TRBV7-9,.,.,TGTGCCAGCTGCCAGGGTATTGAGAGCAATGAGCAGTTCTTC,CASCQGIESNEQFF
TRBJ2-5,TRBV12-5,TRBD2,.,TGTGCTAGTGCCTTGGGGGGGTCGGAGACCCAGTACTTC,CASALGGSETQYF
TRBJ2-1,TRBV9,TRBD2,.,TGTGCCAGCAGCGTTTCCCTAGCGGGAGTTAATGAGCAGTTCTTC,CASSVSLAGVNEQFF
TRBJ1-2,TRBV5-1,TRBD1,.,TGCGCCAGTTCCCCAGGGGGCGGGTACGATGGCTACACCTTC,CASSPGGGYDGYTF
TRBJ2-3,TRBV27,TRBD2,.,TGTGCCAGCAGGACTAGCGGGGGGCCAAATACGCAGTATTTT,CASRTSGGPNTQYF
TRBJ2-1,TRBV3-1/TRBV3-2,TRBD2,.,TGTGCCAGCAGCCCCACTAGCGGAGCAACATCTGAGCAGTTCTTC,CASSPTSGATSEQFF
TRBJ1-1,TRBV14,.,.,TGTGCCAGCAGCCAAGATCTGGGCAGGGAAGCTTTCTTT,CASSQDLGREAFF
TRBJ2-1,TRBV5-1,TRBD2,.,TGCGCCAGCAGCTTGTGGCTAGCGGGAGCTGAGGATGAGCAGTTCTTC,CASSLWLAGAEDEQFF
TRBJ2-7,TRBV6-5,.,.,TGTGCCAGCAGTTACTTGGGAGGTCTGGGCGAGCAGTACTTC,CASSYLGGLGEQYF
TRBJ1-3,TRBV28,.,.,TGTGCCAGCAGTTCTGGGGGGGTATTATTTGGAAACACCATATATTTT,CASSSGGVLFGNTIYF
TRBJ1-2,TRBV7-8,.,.,TGTGCCAGCAGCTTAAAGTGGGGGGGTGGGGGCTACACCTTC,CASSLKWGGGGYTF
TRBJ2-1,TRBV4-1,TRBD1,.,TGCGCCAGCAGCCAAGATGGGCCCCGGGGACAGACGTCGTACAATGAGCAGTTCTTC,CASSQDGPRGQTSYNEQFF
TRBJ2-1,TRBV4-3,.,few,TGCGCCAGCAGCCAAGCGGCACAGAGCAATGAGCAGTTCTTC,CASSQAAQSNEQFF
TRBJ2-1,TRBV19,TRBD1,once,TGTGCCAGTAGTGTGACAGGGGGCTCCTACAATGAGCAGTTCTTC,CASSVTGGSYNEQFF
TRBJ1-2,TRBV27,TRBD1,few,TGTGCCAGCAGTTTATTTCCCCCCGGGACAGGGGACTATGGCTACACCTTC,CASSLFPPGTGDYGYTF
TRBJ2-1,TRBV7-3,TRBD2,.,TGTGCCAGCAGCACGGGACTAGCGGGAGGGCTCAATGAGCAGTTCTTC,CASSTGLAGGLNEQFF
TRBJ1-1,TRBV7-9,.,.,TGTGCCAGCAGCTTTTTGGCAGGGGCTTCAATGAACACTGAAGCTTTCTTT,CASSFLAGASMNTEAFF
TRBJ1-2,TRBV3-1/TRBV3-2,.,.,TGTGCCAGCAGCCATGAGGGATTGGGTGGCTACACCTTC,CASSHEGLGGYTF
TRBJ2-1,TRBV7-2,TRBD2,once,TGTGCCAGCAGCTTATATGGGGGGGATAATGAGCAGTTCTTC,CASSLYGGDNEQFF
TRBJ2-1,TRBV11-2,.,once,TGTGCCAGCAGCTCTCGGTTGATTAAAAATTACAATGAGCAGTTCTTC,CASSSRLIKNYNEQFF
TRBJ2-2,TRBV5-5,TRBD2,.,TGTGCCAGCAGCTTATCCGGGACTAGGGGCACCGGGGAGCTGTTTTTT,CASSLSGTRGTGELFF
TRBJ1-1,TRBV18,.,few,TGTGCCAGCTCACCTCGGGGAGGGATGAACACTGAAGCTTTCTTT,CASSPRGGMNTEAFF